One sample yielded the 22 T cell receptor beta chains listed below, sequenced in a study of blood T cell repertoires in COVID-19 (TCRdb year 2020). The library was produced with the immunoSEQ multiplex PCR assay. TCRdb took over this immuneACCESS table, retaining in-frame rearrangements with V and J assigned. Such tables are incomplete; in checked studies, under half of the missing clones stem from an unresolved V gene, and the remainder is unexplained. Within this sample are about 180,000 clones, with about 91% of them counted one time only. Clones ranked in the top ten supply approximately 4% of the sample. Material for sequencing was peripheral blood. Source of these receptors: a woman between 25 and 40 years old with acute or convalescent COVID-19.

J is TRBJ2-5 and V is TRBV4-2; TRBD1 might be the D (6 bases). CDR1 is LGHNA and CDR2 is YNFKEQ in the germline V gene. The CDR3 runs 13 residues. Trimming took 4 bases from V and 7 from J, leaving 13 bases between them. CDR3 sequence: CASSLGQFGTQYF. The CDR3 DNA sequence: TGTGCCAGCAGCCTAGGACAGTTCGGGACCCAGTACTTC.

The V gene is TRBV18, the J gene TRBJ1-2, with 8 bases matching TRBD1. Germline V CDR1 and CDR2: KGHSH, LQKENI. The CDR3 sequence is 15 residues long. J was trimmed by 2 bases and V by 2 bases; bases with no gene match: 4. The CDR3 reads CASSPTRTGNYGYTF. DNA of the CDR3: TGTGCCAGCTCACCAACCCGGACAGGGAACTATGGCTACACCTTC.

CDR3 residues: CASRGTGRPEAFF. DNA for the CDR3: TGTGCCAGTAGGGGTACAGGGAGACCTGAAGCTTTCTTT. This chain joins TRBV19 and TRBJ1-1, with a possible D match to TRBD1 (6 bases). Germline V gene data show CDR1 as LNHDA and CDR2 as SQIVND (reference sequence). The CDR3 is 13 amino acids. The V end was cut by 6 bases, the J end by 6 bases, with 14 bases between.

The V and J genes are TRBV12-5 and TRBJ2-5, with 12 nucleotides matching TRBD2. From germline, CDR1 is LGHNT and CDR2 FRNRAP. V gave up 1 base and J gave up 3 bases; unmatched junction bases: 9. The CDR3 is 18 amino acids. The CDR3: CASGLGTSGKVGEETQYF. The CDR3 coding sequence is TGTGCTAGTGGTTTGGGGACTAGCGGGAAAGTTGGAGAAGAGACCCAGTACTTC.

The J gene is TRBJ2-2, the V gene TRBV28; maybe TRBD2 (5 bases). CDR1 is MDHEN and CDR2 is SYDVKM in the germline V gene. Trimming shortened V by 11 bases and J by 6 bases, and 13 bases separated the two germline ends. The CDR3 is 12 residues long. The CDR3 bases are TGTGCCTGCAAAGGACTGCCCGGGGAGCTGTTTTTT. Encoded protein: CACKGLPGELFF. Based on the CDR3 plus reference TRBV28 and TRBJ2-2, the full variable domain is DVKVTQSSRYLVKRTGEKVFLECVQDMDHENMFWYRQDPGLGLRLIYFSYDVKMKEKGDIPEGYSVSREKKERFSLILESASTNQTSMYLCACKGLPGELFFGEGSRLTVL.

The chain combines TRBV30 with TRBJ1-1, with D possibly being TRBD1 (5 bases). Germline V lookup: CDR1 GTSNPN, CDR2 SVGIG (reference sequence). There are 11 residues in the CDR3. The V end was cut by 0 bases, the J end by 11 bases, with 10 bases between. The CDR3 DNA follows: TGTGCCTGGAGTGTACAGGCGGAGGCTTTCTTT. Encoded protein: CAWSVQAEAFF.

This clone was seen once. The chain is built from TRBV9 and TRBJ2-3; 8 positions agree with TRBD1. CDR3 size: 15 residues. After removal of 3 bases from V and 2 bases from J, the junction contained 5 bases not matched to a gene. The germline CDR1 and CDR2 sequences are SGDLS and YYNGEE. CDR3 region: CASSALTGVTDTQYF. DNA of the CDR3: TGTGCCAGCAGCGCGCTGACAGGGGTCACAGATACGCAGTATTTT.

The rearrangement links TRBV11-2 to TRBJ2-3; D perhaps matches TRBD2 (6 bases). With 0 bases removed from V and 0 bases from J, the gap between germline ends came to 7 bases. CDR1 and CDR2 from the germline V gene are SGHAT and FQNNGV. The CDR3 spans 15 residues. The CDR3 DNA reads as TGTGCCAGCAGCTTAGAAGGGAGGAGCACAGATACGCAGTATTTT. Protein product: CASSLEGRSTDTQYF.

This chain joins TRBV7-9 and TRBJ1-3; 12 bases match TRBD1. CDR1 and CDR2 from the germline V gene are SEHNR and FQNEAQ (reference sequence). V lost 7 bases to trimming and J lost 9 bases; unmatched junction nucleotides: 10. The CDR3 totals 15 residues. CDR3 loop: CASNLSGTGGGTIYF. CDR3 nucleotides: TGTGCCAGCAACCTCTCCGGGACAGGGGGCGGCACCATATATTTT. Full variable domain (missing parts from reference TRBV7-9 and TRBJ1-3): DTGVSQNPRHKITKRGQNVTFRCDPISEHNRLYWYRQTLGQGPEFLTYFQNEAQLEKSRLLSDRFSAERPKGSFSTLEIQRTEQGDSAMYLCASNLSGTGGGTIYFGEGSWLTVV.

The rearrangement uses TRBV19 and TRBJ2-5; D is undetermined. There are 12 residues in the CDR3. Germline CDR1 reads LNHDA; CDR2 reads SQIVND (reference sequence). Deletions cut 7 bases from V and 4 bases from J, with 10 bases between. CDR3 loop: CASNYPGETQYF. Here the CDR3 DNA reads TGTGCCAGTAACTATCCGGGAGAGACCCAGTACTTC.

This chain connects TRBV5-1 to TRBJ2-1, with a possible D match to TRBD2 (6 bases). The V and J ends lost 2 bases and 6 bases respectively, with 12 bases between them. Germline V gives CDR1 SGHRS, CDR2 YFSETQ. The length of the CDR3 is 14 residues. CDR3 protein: CASSLGGAANEQFF. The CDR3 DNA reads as TGCGCCAGCAGCTTAGGAGGGGCCGCCAATGAGCAGTTCTTC.

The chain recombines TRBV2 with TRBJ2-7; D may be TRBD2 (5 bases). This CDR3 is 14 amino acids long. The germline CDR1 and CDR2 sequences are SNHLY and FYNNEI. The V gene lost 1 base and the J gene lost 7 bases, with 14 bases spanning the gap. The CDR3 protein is CASSEDLATGEQYF. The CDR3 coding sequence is TGTGCCAGCAGTGAAGATCTAGCAACGGGGGAGCAGTACTTC. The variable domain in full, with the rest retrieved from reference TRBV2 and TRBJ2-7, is EPEVTQTPSHQVTQMGQEVILRCVPISNHLYFYWYRQILGQKVEFLVSFYNNEISEKSEIFDDQFSVERPDGSNFTLKIRSTKLEDSAMYFCASSEDLATGEQYFGPGTRLTVT.

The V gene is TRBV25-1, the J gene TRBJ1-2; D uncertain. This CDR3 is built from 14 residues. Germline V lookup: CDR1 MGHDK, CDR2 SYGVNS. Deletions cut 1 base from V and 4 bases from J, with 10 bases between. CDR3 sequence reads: CASSESGLAYGYTF. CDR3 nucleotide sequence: TGTGCCAGCAGTGAATCAGGCTTGGCCTATGGCTACACCTTC.

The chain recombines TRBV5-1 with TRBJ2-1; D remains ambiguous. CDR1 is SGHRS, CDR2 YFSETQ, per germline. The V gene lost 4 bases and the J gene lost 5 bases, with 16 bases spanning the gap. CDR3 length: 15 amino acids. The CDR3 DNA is TGCGCCAGCAGCCTACGAGACTCCGTTAACAATGAGCAGTTCTTC. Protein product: CASSLRDSVNNEQFF.

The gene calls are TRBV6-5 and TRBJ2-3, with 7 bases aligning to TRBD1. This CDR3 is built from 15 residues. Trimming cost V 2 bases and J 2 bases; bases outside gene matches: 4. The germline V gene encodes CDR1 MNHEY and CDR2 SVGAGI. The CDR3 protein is CASSYGTEHTDTQYF. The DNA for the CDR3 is TGTGCCAGCAGTTACGGGACAGAACACACAGATACGCAGTATTTT.

CDR3 protein: CASSPRRGSYEQYF. CDR3 in DNA: TGTGCCAGCAGCCCCCGTAGGGGCTCCTACGAGCAGTACTTC. The chain has TRBV7-8 and TRBJ2-7; D is possibly TRBD1 (5 bases). Looked up from germline, CDR1 is SGHVS and CDR2 is FQNEAQ. The CDR3 extends over 14 amino acids. V was cut by 5 bases and J by 0 bases, with 11 bases left in between.

CDR3 DNA: TGTGCCAGCATAGGGGAAGAGACCCAGTACTTC. This sequence encodes CASIGEETQYF. V usage is TRBV2 and J usage is TRBJ2-5; tentatively, D is TRBD1 (5 bases). The CDR3 has 11 residues. Trimming took 7 bases from V and 3 from J, leaving 6 bases between them. Per the germline V gene, CDR1 is SNHLY and CDR2 is FYNNEI. Looking up the rest from reference TRBV2 and TRBJ2-5 gives the full variable domain: EPEVTQTPSHQVTQMGQEVILRCVPISNHLYFYWYRQILGQKVEFLVSFYNNEISEKSEIFDDQFSVERPDGSNFTLKIRSTKLEDSAMYFCASIGEETQYFGPGTRLLVL.

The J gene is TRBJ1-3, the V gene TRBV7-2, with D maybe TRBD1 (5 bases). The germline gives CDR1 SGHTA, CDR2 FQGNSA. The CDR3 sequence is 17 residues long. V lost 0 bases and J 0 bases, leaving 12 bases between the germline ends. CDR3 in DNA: TGTGCCAGCAGCTTAGCGGGAGGGACGAACTCTGGAAACACCATATATTTT. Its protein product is CASSLAGGTNSGNTIYF. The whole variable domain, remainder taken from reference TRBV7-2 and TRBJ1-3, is GAGVSQSPSNKVTEKGKDVELRCDPISGHTALYWYRQSLGQGLEFLIYFQGNSAPDKSGLPSDRFSAERTGGSVSTLTIQRTQQEDSAVYLCASSLAGGTNSGNTIYFGEGSWLTVV.

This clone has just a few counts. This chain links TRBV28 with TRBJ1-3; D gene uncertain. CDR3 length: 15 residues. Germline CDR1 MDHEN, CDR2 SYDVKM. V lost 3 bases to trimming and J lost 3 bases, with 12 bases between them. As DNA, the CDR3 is TGTGCCAGCAGTTTTTATGCGGCAGATGGAAACACCATATATTTT. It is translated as CASSFYAADGNTIYF.

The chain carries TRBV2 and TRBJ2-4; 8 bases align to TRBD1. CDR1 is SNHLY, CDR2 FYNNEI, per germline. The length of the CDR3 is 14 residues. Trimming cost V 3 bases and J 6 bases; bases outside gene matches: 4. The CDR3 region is CASSDPQGANIQYF. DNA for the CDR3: TGTGCCAGCAGTGACCCCCAGGGGGCAAACATTCAGTACTTC.

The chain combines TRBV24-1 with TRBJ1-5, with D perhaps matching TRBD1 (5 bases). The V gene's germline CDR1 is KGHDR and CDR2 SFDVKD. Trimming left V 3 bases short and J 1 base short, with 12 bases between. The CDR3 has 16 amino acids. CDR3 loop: CATSDQREGSNQPQHF. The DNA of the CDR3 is TGTGCCACCAGTGATCAGCGGGAGGGGAGCAATCAGCCCCAGCATTTT.

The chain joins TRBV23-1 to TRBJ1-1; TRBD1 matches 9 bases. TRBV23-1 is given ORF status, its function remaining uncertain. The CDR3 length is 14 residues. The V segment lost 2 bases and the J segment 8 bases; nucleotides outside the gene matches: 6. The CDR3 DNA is TGCGCCAGCAGTCAACGTCGGGACAGGGAAGAAGCTTTCTTT. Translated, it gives CASSQRRDREEAFF.